The present T cell receptor beta chain was sequenced within a study of cytomegalovirus exposure and HLA in healthy donors. Findings of the study overall: For most subjects, TCR beta sequences were reported to predict HLA-A and HLA-B alleles with accuracy.

The PCR made use of 60 Vbeta and 13 Jbeta primers. Clones were read by immunoSEQ multiplex PCR, and TCRdb kept only the in-frame ones, dropping some. This sample yields under 200,000 clones, of which around 79% are seen a single time; approximately 2.4% belongs to the top ten. This clone turned up a few times. Its antigen remains unidentified. Germline V lookup: CDR1 GTSNPN, CDR2 SVGIG (reference sequence). The CDR3 totals 13 residues. After removal of 4 bases from V and 9 bases from J, the junction contained 6 bases not matched to a gene. Sequenced input: PBMCs. The TCR sequence derives from a middle-aged woman in good health and CMV-seropositive. The genes are TRBV30 and TRBJ1-6; 7 bases match TRBD1. The CDR3 sequence: CAWTPEGASPLHF. CDR3 in DNA: TGTGCCTGGACACCCGAGGGGGCTTCACCCCTCCACTTT.